These 3 T cell receptor beta chains originate from one sample sequenced in a study of T cell responses to AZD1222 COVID-19 vaccine. Libraries were prepared by immunoSEQ multiplex PCR; TCRdb keeps only in-frame clonotypes and omits some of them. This sample yields around 70,000 clones, of which 79% are seen a single time; roughly 21% belongs to the top ten. Sequences were derived from peripheral blood, sampled on day 0 of MenACWY control vaccination. All receptors derive from an adult in good health.

This clone was seen once. The CDR3: CASSSGNYEQYF. In DNA form, the CDR3 reads TGTGCCAGCAGCTCCGGGAACTACGAGCAGTACTTC. The chain uses TRBV5-6 and TRBJ2-7, with D perhaps matching TRBD2 (5 bases). CDR1 and CDR2 from the germline V gene are SGHDT and YYEEEE. This CDR3 has 12 amino acids. Deletions cut 3 bases from V and 3 bases from J, with 7 bases between.

V gene TRBV3-1 (or the pseudogene TRBV3-2) combines with J gene TRBJ1-2; D not certain. The CDR3 extends over 12 amino acids. Germline assignment: CDR1 LGHDT and CDR2 YNNKEL (reference sequence). With 0 bases removed from V and 10 bases from J, the gap between germline ends came to 9 bases. DNA for the CDR3: TGTGCCAGCAGCCAAGAACGAAGGGACTACACCTTC. This translates into CASSQERRDYTF.

The gene calls are TRBV27 and TRBJ2-2, with no clear D. CDR3 length: 16 amino acids. V was clipped by 5 bases and J by 0 bases, with 13 bases between them. CDR1 and CDR2 (germline): MNHEY, SMNVEV (reference sequence). CDR3 loop: CASSHIGFANTGELFF. The CDR3 nucleotides are TGTGCCAGCAGTCACATTGGTTTCGCGAACACCGGGGAGCTGTTTTTT.